The rows below give T cell receptor beta chains drawn from one sample of a study of human T cells and chemical hapten exposure. TCRdb re-called the RACE reads through MiXCR, storing one row per CDR3 protein. The sample lists some 300,000 distinct CDR3 sequences; over 5% were seen once. The material was whole blood, obtained in connection with sensitization to the hapten diphenylcyclopropenone (DPC). These TCRs come from a woman younger than 35 with alopecia areata. Some clones in this sample may be carry-over from other donors' samples. CDR3s include the opening cysteine and the closing phenylalanine or tryptophan. A D gene is named only where the DNA matches it firmly. Clone size is not always given. Where it is, it says once, few, many or a class for expanded clones.

v_call	d_call	j_call	cdr3_length	clone_size	cdr3_nt	cdr3_aa
TRBV5-4	TRBD1	TRBJ1-2	14	.	TGTGCCAGCAGCGAGACAGGGAGGCACTATGGCTACACCTTC	CASSETGRHYGYTF
TRBV7-6	TRBD1	TRBJ2-2	17	.	TGTGCCAGCAGCTTGGGGACAGGGTGGACGAACACCGGGGAGCTGTTTTTT	CASSLGTGWTNTGELFF
TRBV20-1	TRBD2	TRBJ2-1	14	many	TGCAGTGAGTCGAGCGGGGGGGCAACGAATGAGCAGTTCTTC	CSESSGGATNEQFF
TRBV21-1	.	TRBJ1-3	17	many	TGTGCCAGCAGCACCTCTCCGGGACGGCCTAAGGGAAACACCATATATTTT	CASSTSPGRPKGNTIYF
TRBV2	TRBD1	TRBJ1-3	12	many	TGTGCCAGCAGTCGACAGGGGACCACCATATATTTT	CASSRQGTTIYF
TRBV20-1	.	TRBJ1-2	12	.	TGCAGTGCTAGAGAGGATACAGGAGGCTACACCTTC	CSAREDTGGYTF
TRBV3-1	.	TRBJ2-7	13	many	TGTGCCAGCAGCCCGAGGGGGGCCTACGAGCAGTACTTC	CASSPRGAYEQYF
TRBV28	.	TRBJ1-3	15	many	TGTGCCAGCAGTGACTACACGTTCTCTGGAAACACCATATATTTT	CASSDYTFSGNTIYF
TRBV5-4	.	TRBJ2-3	15	.	TGTGCCAGCAGCTCGTCTCTTGAGGGGACAGATACGCAGTATTTT	CASSSSLEGTDTQYF
TRBV2	.	TRBJ1-3	15	many	TGTGCCAGCAGTGTTGGAGGGTCCGGCGGAAACACCATATATTTT	CASSVGGSGGNTIYF
TRBV5-1	TRBD1	TRBJ1-2	17	.	TGCGCCAGCAGCTTGGCCGGATTTACGGGACAGGGGTCTGGCTACACCTTC	CASSLAGFTGQGSGYTF
TRBV6-1	.	TRBJ2-3	16	few	TGTGCCAGCAGTGAAGGGAAACAGCGGATATCCGATACGCAGTATTTT	CASSEGKQRISDTQYF
TRBV4-2	TRBD1	TRBJ1-2	17	.	TGTGCCAGCAGCCAAGTAGCCCACCGGGACAGACCCTATGGCTACACCTTC	CASSQVAHRDRPYGYTF
TRBV5-1	.	TRBJ2-7	13	.	TGCGCCAGCAGCGTGCCTGGAACTTCCGAGCAGTACTTC	CASSVPGTSEQYF
TRBV7-3	TRBD1	TRBJ2-5	15	many	TGTGCCAGCAGCCCCGGGACAGGGTCGTCGGAGACCCAGTACTTC	CASSPGTGSSETQYF
TRBV6-6	.	TRBJ1-6	12	.	TGTGCCAGCAGTAAGGACCAATCACCCCTCCACTTT	CASSKDQSPLHF
TRBV3-1	.	TRBJ2-3	14	many	TGTGCCAGCAGCCAAGTACAGGGTAGAGGTACGCAGTATTTT	CASSQVQGRGTQYF
TRBV4-2	.	TRBJ2-5	14	.	TGTGCCAGCAGCCAAGACAGGGCCCAAGAGACCCAGTACTTC	CASSQDRAQETQYF
TRBV6-5	TRBD1	TRBJ1-5	13	many	TGTGCCAGCAGACAGGGGGCTAGGCAGCCCCAGCATTTT	CASRQGARQPQHF
TRBV11-2	.	TRBJ2-6	18	few	TGTGCCAGCAGCTTAGAGGAGGACCTCAACTCTGGGGCCAACGTCCTGACTTTC	CASSLEEDLNSGANVLTF
TRBV24-1	TRBD1	TRBJ2-2	15	few	TGTGCCACCAGGGACAGGGGGGGAAACACCGGGGAGCTGTTTTTT	CATRDRGGNTGELFF
TRBV7-9	.	TRBJ2-4	19	few	TGTGCCAGCAGCTTACCCAAACGGGACCGACTTTTAGCCAAAAACATTCAGTACTTC	CASSLPKRDRLLAKNIQYF
TRBV12-3/TRBV12-4	.	TRBJ2-7	13	.	TGTGCCAGCACGGCGGTTCTCATTTACGAGCAGTACTTC	CASTAVLIYEQYF
TRBV6-2/TRBV6-3	.	TRBJ2-3	17	.	TGTGCCAGCAGTCCCCCGAGTAAAGCGCTTTCCACAGATACGCAGTATTTT	CASSPPSKALSTDTQYF
TRBV10-3	.	TRBJ2-1	18	.	TGTGCCATCAGTGGGCCCCTATGGGGACTGACGTTCTACAATGAGCAGTTCTTC	CAISGPLWGLTFYNEQFF
TRBV7-2	TRBD2	TRBJ2-1	16	.	TGTGCCAGCAGCACAACCGGGACTAGCTCCTACAATGAGCAGTTCTTC	CASSTTGTSSYNEQFF
TRBV4-3	.	TRBJ2-1	13	many	TGCGCCAGCAGCCAAGACGCCTACAATGAGCAGTTCTTC	CASSQDAYNEQFF
TRBV6-1	TRBD1	TRBJ1-2	13	many	TGTGCCAGCAGCAGGGGACAGGGATATGGCTACACCTTC	CASSRGQGYGYTF
TRBV6-6	.	TRBJ2-5	13	.	TGTGCCACCCGAAGGGGGGACCAAGAGACCCAGTACTTC	CATRRGDQETQYF
TRBV12-3/TRBV12-4	.	TRBJ2-1	12	few	TGTGCCAGCACCCTTAAGGGGTTTGAGCAGTTCTTC	CASTLKGFEQFF
TRBV10-3	.	TRBJ2-3	13	many	TGTGCCATGGGGGTTAATACGGCAGATACGCAGTATTTT	CAMGVNTADTQYF
TRBV29-1	.	TRBJ1-5	12	.	TGCAGCGTTCTGATTGGCAATCAGCCCCAGCATTTT	CSVLIGNQPQHF
TRBV6-5	.	TRBJ2-6	15	few	TGTGCCAGCAGTTATGGTTTCTCTGGGGCCAACGTCCTGACTTTC	CASSYGFSGANVLTF
TRBV12-3/TRBV12-4	TRBD1	TRBJ2-1	13	.	TGTGCCAGCAGTGCTGACAGGGCACCCGGGCAGTTCTTC	CASSADRAPGQFF
TRBV12-3/TRBV12-4	.	TRBJ1-1	15	few	TGTGCCAGCAGTCCCGCCTGGGTACTGAACACTGAAGCTTTCTTT	CASSPAWVLNTEAFF
TRBV14	TRBD1	TRBJ2-2	16	.	TGTGCCAGCAGCCATATAGGACAGGGGAACACCGGGGAGCTGTTTTTT	CASSHIGQGNTGELFF
TRBV2	.	TRBJ1-1	13	many	TGTGCCAGCAGTGGACCAGGGATGACTGAAGCTTTCTTT	CASSGPGMTEAFF
TRBV6-5	.	TRBJ2-7	15	.	TGTGCCAGCAGAGCGGGGGCAGGGGGGTTTTGGGAGCAGTACTTC	CASRAGAGGFWEQYF
TRBV20-1	.	TRBJ2-3	12	few	TGCAGTGCTAGCGACAGCACAGATACGCAGTATTTT	CSASDSTDTQYF
TRBV6-5	.	TRBJ1-2	14	many	TGTGCCAGCACCCAACCTGGTATGCTAGGCGGCTACACCTTC	CASTQPGMLGGYTF
TRBV5-1	.	TRBJ1-2	15	many	TGCGCCAGCAGCTTGGAACGGACTTCTAACTATGGCTACACCTTC	CASSLERTSNYGYTF
TRBV7-9	.	TRBJ2-3	12	many	TGTGCCAGCAGCTTAAGGCAAGATACGCAGTATTTT	CASSLRQDTQYF
TRBV12-3/TRBV12-4	.	TRBJ2-3	16	many	TGTGCCAGCATCCTGAGGGGGGCGGATGTCACAGATACGCAGTATTTT	CASILRGADVTDTQYF
TRBV12-5	.	TRBJ1-2	13	.	TGTGCTAGTGGTTCGTACGACTCCTATGGCTACACCTTC	CASGSYDSYGYTF
TRBV7-2	TRBD2	TRBJ2-5	16	.	TGTGCCAGCAGCCCGTCGCTAGCGGGGGGGCAAGAGACCCAGTACTTC	CASSPSLAGGQETQYF
TRBV10-3	TRBD1	TRBJ1-3	13	.	TGTGCCATTTCGGACAGGGTAGAAAACACCATATATTTT	CAISDRVENTIYF
TRBV18	TRBD1	TRBJ2-7	15	.	TGTGCCAGCTCACTTGGGACAGGGGTCCCCTACGAGCAGTACTTC	CASSLGTGVPYEQYF
TRBV29-1	TRBD1	TRBJ1-1	14	many	TGCAGCGTGGGACACGGACAGGGAGGAACTGAAGCTTTCTTT	CSVGHGQGGTEAFF
TRBV5-6	.	TRBJ1-1	13	.	TGTGCCAGCAGCTTGGGGGCACTCACTGAAGCTTTCTTT	CASSLGALTEAFF